This T cell receptor (beta chain) was sequenced during a study of beta chain features in type 1 diabetes. The study, taken as a whole, reports: Within each of all four CD4+ subsets, Type 1 diabetes patients had TCRB CDR3s that were moderately but significantly shorter.

The V segment lost 4 bases and the J segment 1 base; nucleotides outside the gene matches: 11. CDR1 and CDR2 from the germline V gene are SGHNT and YYREEE (reference sequence). The CDR3 runs 17 residues. There was one heparinised blood draw per donor, averaging around 100 mL. Based on CD45RO/CCR7/CD25/CD127/CD95/CD27, CD4+ regulatory, stem cell-like memory, naive and central memory cells were sorted. In this sample, this clone turned up a few times. The antigen is undetermined. The isolated RNA, all of it, was reverse transcribed, so expressed TCRB transcripts were what got sequenced. Assay used: immunoSEQ multiplex PCR; TCRdb lists only in-frame clones, some missing. This table holds some 120,000 clones, 15% to 20% found once.

The chain has TRBV5-4 and TRBJ2-1; 7 nucleotides line up with TRBD1. Sequenced input: central memory CD4+ T cells from blood. This TCR was sampled from a man between 18 and 35 years old with type 1 diabetes. The CDR3 DNA follows: TGTGCCAGCAGCCAGGACAGGACGACTGCGTCCTACAATGAGCAGTTCTTC. Protein sequence: CASSQDRTTASYNEQFF.